The 27 T cell receptor beta chains presented below share a single source sample, sequenced in a study of cytomegalovirus exposure and HLA in healthy donors. The PCR employed 60 Vbeta primers together with 13 Jbeta primers. Assay used: immunoSEQ multiplex PCR; TCRdb lists only in-frame clones, some missing. In total, the table holds some 150,000 clones. The sequencing input was PBMCs. These receptors were obtained from a woman in her late teens or twenties in good health and CMV-seropositive.

J is TRBJ1-4 and V is TRBV2; unclear D gene. Germline loops: CDR1 SNHLY, CDR2 FYNNEI. Trimming shortened V by 6 bases and J by 6 bases, and 11 bases separated the two germline ends. The CDR3 length is 13 residues. The CDR3 sequence: CASRDRRDEKLFF. The CDR3 DNA sequence: TGTGCCAGCAGAGATAGGAGGGATGAAAAACTGTTTTTT.

The chain links TRBV5-6 to TRBJ2-7; possible D gene TRBD1, 6 bases. Per the germline V gene, CDR1 is SGHDT and CDR2 is YYEEEE. CDR3 length: 15 amino acids. With 3 bases removed from V and 3 bases from J, the gap between germline ends came to 16 bases. This chain's CDR3 is CASSWGTGILYEQYF. CDR3 coding DNA: TGTGCCAGCAGCTGGGGAACAGGGATACTCTACGAGCAGTACTTC.

The V and J genes are TRBV7-2 and TRBJ1-2; D is unclear. This CDR3 comprises 14 residues. Germline assignment: CDR1 SGHTA and CDR2 FQGNSA. The V end lost 1 base, the J end lost 8 bases, and 14 bases lay between the germline ends. In nucleotides, the CDR3 is TGTGCCAGCAGCTTAGGAGGGTTAACAATGGGCTACACCTTC. Its protein is CASSLGGLTMGYTF.

The chain has TRBV2 and TRBJ2-3; 11 nucleotides line up with TRBD2. The germline CDR1 and CDR2 sequences are SNHLY and FYNNEI. With V trimmed by 5 bases and J by 5 bases, 9 bases remained unmatched. This CDR3 is built from 16 residues. This CDR3 is CASSYSGRGRGDTQYF. The CDR3 DNA reads TGTGCCAGCAGTTATAGCGGGAGGGGGCGAGGAGATACGCAGTATTTT.

This chain uses TRBV7-9 with TRBJ1-3; D perhaps matches TRBD1 (5 bases). V was cut by 1 base and J by 3 bases, with 10 bases left in between. Germline V gene data show CDR1 as SEHNR and CDR2 as FQNEAQ (reference sequence). The CDR3 is made up of 15 amino acids. The CDR3 is CASSLVGVYGNTIYF. DNA of the CDR3: TGTGCCAGCAGCTTAGTAGGGGTATATGGAAACACCATATATTTT.

J is TRBJ1-1 and V is TRBV6-5; D gene uncertain. V was trimmed by 6 bases and J by 1 base, leaving 6 bases between them. The germline V gene encodes CDR1 MNHEY and CDR2 SVGAGI. The length of the CDR3 is 12 residues. The CDR3 is CASRLPNTEAFF. DNA for the CDR3: TGTGCCAGCAGACTCCCGAACACTGAAGCTTTCTTT.

The V and J genes are TRBV11-2 and TRBJ2-1; D possibly corresponds to TRBD1 (5 bases). The V and J ends lost 0 bases and 0 bases respectively, with 9 bases between them. Germline CDR1 reads SGHAT; CDR2 reads FQNNGV. The CDR3 length is 16 residues. CDR3 nucleotide sequence: TGTGCCAGCAGCTTAGAGGACAACCACTCCTACAATGAGCAGTTCTTC. Residues: CASSLEDNHSYNEQFF.

The CDR3 DNA sequence: TGTGCCAGCAGCTCTACTAGCGACGAGCAGTTCTTC. Protein sequence: CASSSTSDEQFF. This sequence joins TRBV7-9 and TRBJ2-1, with 7 bases matching TRBD2. The CDR3 runs to 12 residues. Germline assignment: CDR1 SEHNR and CDR2 FQNEAQ (reference sequence). Trimming removed 4 bases from V and 10 bases from J; junction bases left unmatched: 4. Full variable domain (outside the CDR3, taken from reference TRBV7-9 and TRBJ2-1): DTGVSQNPRHKITKRGQNVTFRCDPISEHNRLYWYRQTLGQGPEFLTYFQNEAQLEKSRLLSDRFSAERPKGSFSTLEIQRTEQGDSAMYLCASSSTSDEQFFGPGTRLTVL.

The chain links TRBV5-1 to TRBJ2-3, with 8 positions matching TRBD1. This CDR3 region has 15 residues. The V gene's germline CDR1 is SGHRS and CDR2 YFSETQ. V gave up 4 bases and J gave up 2 bases; unmatched junction bases: 6. The CDR3 here is CASSRDRGTTDTQYF. For the CDR3, the DNA is TGCGCCAGCAGCAGAGACAGGGGAACCACAGATACGCAGTATTTT.

J is TRBJ1-1 and V is TRBV10-3, with D uncertain. CDR3 length equals 14 residues. The V gene lost 0 bases and the J gene lost 10 bases, with 15 bases spanning the gap. Germline CDR1 and CDR2: ENHRY and SYGVKD. The CDR3 DNA sequence: TGTGCCATCAGTGAGTCAGTTGAGGGAACAAGAGCTTTCTTT. Its translation: CAISESVEGTRAFF.

The rearrangement uses TRBV5-1 and TRBJ2-5, with 7 nucleotides matching TRBD1. V was pared by 2 bases and J by 2 bases, with 3 bases of the junction left unmatched. Per germline, CDR1 SGHRS and CDR2 YFSETQ. CDR3 length: 14 amino acids. CDR3 nucleotide sequence: TGCGCCAGCAGCTTACAGGGACAGCAAGAGACCCAGTACTTC. Protein product: CASSLQGQQETQYF.

The V and J genes are TRBV11-2 and TRBJ2-3, with unresolved D. Trimming removed 2 bases from V and 6 bases from J, with 9 bases in between. The germline V gene encodes CDR1 SGHAT and CDR2 FQNNGV. The CDR3 is made up of 13 amino acids. The CDR3 DNA reads TGTGCCAGCAGCTTACGGTCCGCGGATACGCAGTATTTT. It is translated as CASSLRSADTQYF. Full variable domain (remainder filled in from reference TRBV11-2 and TRBJ2-3): EAGVAQSPRYKIIEKRQSVAFWCNPISGHATLYWYQQILGQGPKLLIQFQNNGVVDDSQLPKDRFSAERLKGVDSTLKIQPAKLEDSAVYLCASSLRSADTQYFGPGTRLTVL.

The V call is TRBV19, the J call TRBJ2-5; 10 nucleotides align to TRBD2. The junction had 9 bases not matched to a gene; V was cut back by 4 bases and J by 1 base. Germline CDR1 is LNHDA and CDR2 is SQIVND (reference sequence). The CDR3 has 17 residues. The CDR3 nucleotides are TGTGCCAGTAGTACCCCCCGGGAGCGGGGGGGCCAAGAGACCCAGTACTTC. It yields the protein CASSTPRERGGQETQYF. The variable domain in full, with the rest retrieved from reference TRBV19 and TRBJ2-5, is DGGITQSPKYLFRKEGQNVTLSCEQNLNHDAMYWYRQDPGQGLRLIYYSQIVNDFQKGDIAEGYSVSREKKESFPLTVTSAQKNPTAFYLCASSTPRERGGQETQYFGPGTRLLVL.

This chain connects TRBV5-4 to TRBJ2-1; 8 nucleotides align to TRBD1. The CDR3 extends over 16 amino acids. V was pared by 4 bases and J by 0 bases, with 6 bases of the junction left unmatched. CDR1 is SGHNT, CDR2 YYREEE, per germline (reference sequence). The CDR3 coding sequence is TGTGCCAGCAGCGCGGGACAGGCGAGCTCCTACAATGAGCAGTTCTTC. Protein: CASSAGQASSYNEQFF.

This clone ranks as medium-sized in terms of frequency. This chain links TRBV4-1 with TRBJ1-5; 9 nucleotides align to TRBD1. CDR1 MGHRA and CDR2 YSYEKL come from the germline V gene. This CDR3 spans 15 amino acids. The V and J ends lost 3 bases and 4 bases, in that order; junction bases with no gene match: 4. CDR3 DNA: TGCGCCAGCAGCCAGCTAGGACAGGGGAATCAGCCCCAGCATTTT. Protein: CASSQLGQGNQPQHF.

The V and J genes are TRBV11-2 and TRBJ2-7; the D gene is possibly TRBD1 (6 bases). Trimming removed 5 bases at V and 4 bases at J, with 9 bases between. This CDR3 has 12 residues. Germline CDR1 reads SGHAT; CDR2 reads FQNNGV. This chain's CDR3 is CASSPGQYEQYF. The CDR3 bases are TGTGCCAGCAGCCCCGGACAGTACGAGCAGTACTTC.

The rearrangement links TRBV19 to TRBJ1-2; D may be TRBD1 (6 bases). The CDR3 sequence is 14 residues long. V was clipped by 7 bases and J by 4 bases, with 16 bases between them. Per germline, CDR1 LNHDA and CDR2 SQIVND (reference sequence). The CDR3 reads CASTLGGPFYGYTF. The CDR3 bases are TGTGCCAGTACCTTAGGGGGACCCTTCTATGGCTACACCTTC.

J is TRBJ2-3 and V is TRBV7-2; 11 nucleotides match TRBD2. The CDR3 sequence is 15 residues long. The germline V gene encodes CDR1 SGHTA and CDR2 FQGNSA. Losses at the gene ends were 5 bases for V and 6 bases for J; bases not matched to a gene: 7. The CDR3 nucleotides are TGTGCCAGCAGCCGACGACTAGCGGGATTGGATACGCAGTATTTT. Amino acid sequence: CASSRRLAGLDTQYF.

The J gene is TRBJ2-7, the V gene TRBV6-5; the D gene is possibly TRBD2 (6 bases). Germline V gene sequence: CDR1 MNHEY, CDR2 SVGAGI. This CDR3 contains 14 residues. The ends were cut back, 0 bases at V and 7 bases at J, with 13 bases in the middle. In DNA, the CDR3 is TGTGCCAGCAGTTACTCGACGGGAGCGCGAGAGCAGTACTTC. Encoded protein: CASSYSTGAREQYF.

The genes are TRBV19 and TRBJ2-6; the D gene is possibly TRBD1 (5 bases). The CDR3 has 15 amino acids. CDR1 and CDR2 (germline): LNHDA, SQIVND (reference sequence). Trimming took 4 bases from V and 2 from J, leaving 9 bases between them. The DNA for the CDR3 is TGTGCCAGTAGTACCCCAGGGACTGGGGCCAACGTCCTGACTTTC. As protein: CASSTPGTGANVLTF.

The CDR3 region is CASSFLFNRVDAYGYTF. In DNA, the CDR3 is TGTGCCAGTAGCTTCCTCTTCAACAGGGTGGATGCCTATGGCTACACCTTC. The chain has TRBV19 and TRBJ1-2, with D possibly TRBD1 on 6 matching bases. The CDR3 is 17 amino acids. CDR1 and CDR2 from the germline V gene are LNHDA and SQIVND (reference sequence). V was pared by 6 bases and J by 4 bases, with 24 bases between.

This rearrangement joins TRBV5-6 to TRBJ2-7; no clear D. Looked up from germline, CDR1 is SGHDT and CDR2 is YYEEEE. The V gene lost 2 bases and the J gene lost 5 bases, with 5 bases spanning the gap. The CDR3 runs 11 residues. The CDR3 loop is CASSFVDEQYF. The CDR3 DNA follows: TGTGCCAGCAGCTTCGTAGACGAGCAGTACTTC.

The chain has TRBV2 and TRBJ2-1; 13 positions match TRBD2. Germline-derived CDR1 and CDR2 are SNHLY and FYNNEI. J lost 1 base, V lost 3 bases, and 3 bases had no gene match. The CDR3 spans 17 residues. The CDR3 sequence: CASSDSLAGGSYNEQFF. As DNA, the CDR3 is TGTGCCAGCAGTGATTCACTAGCGGGAGGGTCCTACAATGAGCAGTTCTTC.

V and J are TRBV19 and TRBJ1-5; TRBD1 aligns across 8 bases. V was clipped by 9 bases and J by 2 bases; unmatched bases: 9. Germline CDR1 reads LNHDA; CDR2 reads SQIVND (reference sequence). The CDR3 runs 15 residues. The CDR3 DNA is TGTGCCAGCCGAGACAGGGGAGGCGGCAATCAGCCCCAGCATTTT. Translating gives CASRDRGGGNQPQHF.

The rearrangement joins TRBV4-1 to TRBJ2-1; 13 bases are shared with TRBD2. Germline CDR1 and CDR2: MGHRA and YSYEKL. The V gene end was trimmed by 4 bases and the J gene end by 0 bases; junction bases not matched to a gene: 12. This CDR3 spans 20 amino acids. In DNA, the CDR3 is TGCGCCAGCAGCCCCAGCTCCCCCCGACTAGCGGGAGGCTCCTACAATGAGCAGTTCTTC. The encoded protein is CASSPSSPRLAGGSYNEQFF.

V usage is TRBV6-4 and J usage is TRBJ2-1; 8 bases line up with TRBD2. Germline V gene data show CDR1 as MRHNA and CDR2 as SNTAGT. The CDR3 length is 13 residues. Trimming at V came to 5 bases and at J to 5 bases, leaving 2 bases not matched to a gene. The CDR3 reads CASSTGGDNEQFF. In DNA, the CDR3 is TGTGCCAGCAGTACGGGAGGGGACAATGAGCAGTTCTTC.

The CDR3 coding sequence is TGCGCCAGCAGCCCGGGACTAGCGGGGGGAGACTCCTACAATGAGCAGTTCTTC. Its translation: CASSPGLAGGDSYNEQFF. The chain recombines TRBV5-1 with TRBJ2-1, with 15 positions matching TRBD2. Germline V gives CDR1 SGHRS, CDR2 YFSETQ. The trim removed 4 bases at V and 0 bases at J, leaving 5 bases unmatched. The CDR3 is 18 residues long.